These 24 T cell receptor beta chains originate from one sample sequenced in a study of blood T cell repertoires in COVID-19. Profiled with immunoSEQ multiplex PCR; TCRdb holds only in-frame clones, not every one. The sample consists of 150,000 to 170,000 clones, about 90% of them appearing once. Sequencing input: peripheral blood. All receptors come from a man in his forties or fifties with acute or convalescent COVID-19.

The chain joins TRBV6-5 to TRBJ1-6; no reliable D call. This CDR3 comprises 13 residues. Per the germline V gene, CDR1 is MNHEY and CDR2 is SVGAGI. V lost 6 bases and J lost 12, with 15 bases in between. This chain's CDR3 is CASSGPPGEPLHF. DNA for the CDR3: TGTGCCAGCAGCGGACCGCCCGGGGAACCCCTCCACTTT.

This clone was counted a single time. The chain carries TRBV5-1 and TRBJ1-4; 12 bases fit TRBD1. J lost 6 bases, V lost 4 bases, and 1 base had no gene match. The germline V gene has CDR1 SGHRS and CDR2 YFSETQ. The CDR3 has 14 amino acids. The CDR3 region has the DNA TGCGCCAGCAGCGGGACAGGGGGCTATGAAAAACTGTTTTTT. Translation: CASSGTGGYEKLFF.

The chain is built from TRBV29-1 and TRBJ2-7; 12 positions agree with TRBD2. Germline CDR1 and CDR2: SQVTM and ANQGSEA. The CDR3 is made up of 13 amino acids. The V gene end was trimmed by 6 bases and the J gene end by 5 bases; junction bases not matched to a gene: 5. CDR3 sequence (DNA): TGCAGCGTCTTGACTAGCGGGAGAAACGAGCAGTACTTC. It specifies CSVLTSGRNEQYF.

In this sample, this clone turned up once. The chain uses TRBV28 and TRBJ1-5, with D hard to call. V was cut by 3 bases and J by 0 bases, with 12 bases left in between. CDR1 and CDR2 (germline): MDHEN, SYDVKM. The CDR3 is made up of 16 amino acids. The CDR3 is CASSFLLRGSNQPQHF. In nucleotides, the CDR3 is TGTGCCAGCAGTTTCCTTCTTCGGGGTAGCAATCAGCCCCAGCATTTT. The full variable domain, completed using reference TRBV28 and TRBJ1-5, is DVKVTQSSRYLVKRTGEKVFLECVQDMDHENMFWYRQDPGLGLRLIYFSYDVKMKEKGDIPEGYSVSREKKERFSLILESASTNQTSMYLCASSFLLRGSNQPQHFGDGTRLSIL.

The V and J genes are TRBV28 and TRBJ2-7, with 7 bases that match TRBD2. CDR1 and CDR2 from the germline V gene are MDHEN and SYDVKM. V was clipped by 6 bases and J by 0 bases; unmatched bases: 5. This CDR3 contains 14 residues. The CDR3 spells CASRRGLFSYEQYF. The CDR3 nucleotides read TGTGCCAGCAGGCGGGGACTATTCTCCTACGAGCAGTACTTC.

J is TRBJ2-2 and V is TRBV28; no definite D call. Germline CDR1 and CDR2: MDHEN and SYDVKM. Trimming pared 10 bases from V and 4 bases from J, leaving 13 bases between. The CDR3 consists of 13 residues. The CDR3 DNA is TGTGCCACTCCAAGCTCGGGCACCGGGGAGCTGTTTTTT. Its translation: CATPSSGTGELFF.

In this sample, this clone turned up a few times. J is TRBJ1-4 and V is TRBV28; tentatively, D is TRBD1 (6 bases). CDR1 and CDR2 (germline): MDHEN, SYDVKM. The CDR3 extends over 15 amino acids. With 9 bases removed from V and 4 bases from J, the gap between germline ends came to 18 bases. The CDR3 nucleotides are TGTGCCAGTGGCGGAGCAGGGGCTAGTAATGAAAAACTGTTTTTT. Encoded protein: CASGGAGASNEKLFF. The full variable domain, in which reference TRBV28 and TRBJ1-4 provide the parts outside the CDR3, is DVKVTQSSRYLVKRTGEKVFLECVQDMDHENMFWYRQDPGLGLRLIYFSYDVKMKEKGDIPEGYSVSREKKERFSLILESASTNQTSMYLCASGGAGASNEKLFFGSGTQLSVL.

This chain uses TRBV27 with TRBJ1-6, with 11 bases aligning to TRBD1. The CDR3 loop spans 20 amino acids. V dropped 0 bases and J dropped 7; count of bases not matched to a gene: 14. CDR1 is MNHEY, CDR2 SMNVEV, per germline (reference sequence). CDR3 loop: CASSLSWTLGGQGANSPLHF. CDR3 coding DNA: TGTGCCAGCAGTTTATCGTGGACCTTGGGAGGACAGGGGGCGAATTCACCCCTCCACTTT.

The chain combines TRBV5-3 with TRBJ2-2, with 7 bases fitting TRBD1. TRBV5-3 is assigned to the ORF class and has an uncertain function. The CDR3 runs to 15 residues. With 3 bases clipped from V and 0 bases from J, the junction kept 2 bases outside the gene matches. The CDR3 sequence: CARSWDSPNTGELFF. DNA of the CDR3: TGTGCCAGAAGCTGGGACAGCCCGAACACCGGGGAGCTGTTTTTT.

V usage is TRBV18 and J usage is TRBJ2-6; D not certain. From germline, CDR1 is KGHSH and CDR2 LQKENI. This CDR3 contains 15 residues. Trimming cost V 6 bases and J 0 bases, with 9 bases left between them. The CDR3, as DNA: TGTGCCAGCTCCTCTGGGCACTCTGGGGCCAACGTCCTGACTTTC. It translates to CASSSGHSGANVLTF.

The chain recombines TRBV18 with TRBJ1-5, with a tentative D call TRBD1 (6 bases). The V end lost 5 bases, the J end lost 6 bases, and 14 bases lay between the germline ends. Per the germline V gene, CDR1 is KGHSH and CDR2 is LQKENI. The CDR3 covers 14 residues. Here the CDR3 reads CASSLGQSPQPQHF. DNA of the CDR3: TGTGCCAGCTCATTAGGACAGTCTCCTCAGCCCCAGCATTTT. The full variable domain, its missing parts supplied by reference TRBV18 and TRBJ1-5, is NAGVMQNPRHLVRRRGQEARLRCSPMKGHSHVYWYRQLPEEGLKFMVYLQKENIIDESGMPKERFSAEFPKEGPSILRIQQVVRGDSAAYFCASSLGQSPQPQHFGDGTRLSIL.

This rearrangement joins TRBV11-2 to TRBJ1-3, with D tentatively TRBD1 (6 bases). CDR3 size: 16 residues. V lost 5 bases and J 4 bases, leaving 18 bases between the germline ends. The germline V gene encodes CDR1 SGHAT and CDR2 FQNNGV. The CDR3 sequence: CASSLSRDIWGNTIYF. CDR3 in DNA: TGTGCCAGCAGCCTGAGCCGGGACATCTGGGGAAACACCATATATTTT.

The chain employs TRBV14 and TRBJ2-2, with TRBD1 matching over 7 bases. CDR1 is SGHDN and CDR2 is FVKESK in the germline V gene. V lost 1 base, J lost 5 bases, and 10 bases stayed unmatched. This CDR3 has 17 amino acids. The DNA for the CDR3 is TGTGCCAGCAGCCAAGCGAAGAGGGGGCTCGTAACCGGGGAGCTGTTTTTT. As protein: CASSQAKRGLVTGELFF.

The J gene is TRBJ1-4, the V gene TRBV2; D is unresolved. The CDR3 runs to 17 residues. Between the trimmed V and J ends, which lost 2 bases and 0 bases, there was a span of 13 bases. The germline V gene has CDR1 SNHLY and CDR2 FYNNEI. CDR3 loop: CASSERESIATNEKLFF. The CDR3, as DNA: TGTGCCAGCAGTGAACGGGAGTCCATTGCAACTAATGAAAAACTGTTTTTT.

V gene TRBV19 combines with J gene TRBJ1-6, with D hard to call. The CDR3 is made up of 15 amino acids. Germline CDR1 is LNHDA and CDR2 is SQIVND (reference sequence). The V end was cut by 10 bases, the J end by 6 bases, with 19 bases between. The CDR3 nucleotides are TGTGCCACCACCGCCCATCAAGGGAGTAATTCACCCCTCCACTTT. It codes for CATTAHQGSNSPLHF.

V gene TRBV27 combines with J gene TRBJ2-6, with TRBD1 identical over 11 bases. CDR1 MNHEY and CDR2 SMNVEV come from the germline V gene (reference sequence). There are 16 residues in the CDR3. Trimming at V came to 8 bases and at J to 2 bases, leaving 5 bases not matched to a gene. The CDR3 loop reads CASGPDRGPGANVLTF. CDR3 sequence (DNA): TGTGCCAGCGGGCCGGACAGGGGGCCTGGGGCCAACGTCCTGACTTTC.

The genes are TRBV5-1 and TRBJ1-6, with 8 bases that match TRBD1. The CDR3 has 14 residues. V was pared by 2 bases and J by 9 bases, with 4 bases of the junction left unmatched. The germline V gene encodes CDR1 SGHRS and CDR2 YFSETQ. The CDR3 DNA is TGCGCCAGCAGCTTAGGGGACAGGTTTTCACCCCTCCACTTT. Translating gives CASSLGDRFSPLHF. Supplemented by reference TRBV5-1 and TRBJ1-6, the full variable domain reads KAGVTQTPRYLIKTRGQQVTLSCSPISGHRSVSWYQQTPGQGLQFLFEYFSETQRNKGNFPGRFSGRQFSNSRSEMNVSTLELGDSALYLCASSLGDRFSPLHFGNGTRLTVT.

The rearrangement joins TRBV6-5 to TRBJ1-2, with 9 positions matching TRBD1. Trimming took 0 bases from V and 6 from J; bases not matched to a gene: 8. The CDR3 sequence is 16 residues long. Germline loops: CDR1 MNHEY, CDR2 SVGAGI. The CDR3 here is CASSYSKSGQGNGYTF. As DNA, the CDR3 is TGTGCCAGCAGTTACTCGAAAAGCGGACAGGGGAATGGCTACACCTTC.

V and J are TRBV4-1 and TRBJ1-3; D call uncertain. Germline assignment: CDR1 MGHRA and CDR2 YSYEKL. This CDR3 spans 14 amino acids. V lost 3 bases, J lost 0 bases, and 6 bases lay in between. CDR3 residues: CASSQEGSGNTIYF. In DNA, the CDR3 is TGCGCCAGCAGCCAGGAGGGCTCTGGAAACACCATATATTTT.

This chain links TRBV6-6 with TRBJ2-2; D ambiguous. Trimming removed 2 bases at V and 3 bases at J, with 13 bases between. Germline assignment: CDR1 MNHNY and CDR2 SVGAGI (reference sequence). There are 16 residues in the CDR3. The CDR3 spells CASSYAASADTGELFF. CDR3 DNA sequence: TGTGCCAGCAGTTACGCAGCTTCTGCGGACACCGGGGAGCTGTTTTTT.

The chain joins TRBV29-1 to TRBJ2-6, with 8 nucleotides matching TRBD1. CDR1 SQVTM and CDR2 ANQGSEA come from the germline V gene. The CDR3 loop spans 18 amino acids. Unmatched junction bases numbered 11, after V lost 0 bases and J lost 4 bases. The CDR3 spells CSVEDPEQGATGANVLTF. The CDR3 nucleotides are TGCAGCGTTGAAGACCCTGAGCAGGGGGCGACGGGGGCCAACGTCCTGACTTTC.

In this sample, this clone turned up a few times. J is TRBJ1-1 and V is TRBV25-1, with D perhaps TRBD1 (6 bases). The CDR3 is made up of 14 amino acids. The ends were cut back, 3 bases at V and 1 base at J, with 9 bases in the middle. Germline CDR1 and CDR2: MGHDK and SYGVNS. CDR3 amino acids: CASSDIQGNTEAFF. The CDR3 DNA follows: TGTGCCAGCAGTGATATACAGGGGAACACTGAAGCTTTCTTT. The entire variable domain, with the rest obtained from reference TRBV25-1 and TRBJ1-1, is as follows: EADIYQTPRYLVIGTGKKITLECSQTMGHDKMYWYQQDPGMELHLIHYSYGVNSTEKGDLSSESTVSRIRTEHFPLTLESARPSHTSQYLCASSDIQGNTEAFFGQGTRLTVV.

This chain connects TRBV7-9 to TRBJ2-5; 8 positions agree with TRBD2. The CDR3 is made up of 15 amino acids. Per germline, CDR1 SEHNR and CDR2 FQNEAQ (reference sequence). Unmatched junction bases numbered 7, after V lost 5 bases and J lost 2 bases. The CDR3 loop reads CASSGQTSEQETQYF. CDR3 nucleotide sequence: TGTGCCAGCAGCGGCCAGACTAGCGAGCAAGAGACCCAGTACTTC. Filled out from reference TRBV7-9 and TRBJ2-5, the complete variable domain reads DTGVSQNPRHKITKRGQNVTFRCDPISEHNRLYWYRQTLGQGPEFLTYFQNEAQLEKSRLLSDRFSAERPKGSFSTLEIQRTEQGDSAMYLCASSGQTSEQETQYFGPGTRLLVL.

The J gene is TRBJ1-1, the V gene TRBV9; no clear D. Per germline, CDR1 SGDLS and CDR2 YYNGEE. The CDR3 runs to 13 residues. The V end was cut by 0 bases, the J end by 1 base, with 4 bases between. The chain's CDR3 is CASSVVRNTEAFF. The CDR3 bases are TGTGCCAGCAGCGTAGTTAGGAACACTGAAGCTTTCTTT.